The rows below give T cell receptor beta chains drawn from one sample of a study of cytotoxic CD8 clonotypes in ibrutinib-treated CLL. TCRdb's copy holds only in-frame clones and misses some; the assay was immunoSEQ multiplex PCR. The sample includes some 85,000 clones, approximately 80% of them seen just once. The sequenced sample was PBMCs, obtained after 24 months of ibrutinib treatment. These receptors were taken from a human donor with chronic lymphocytic leukemia. The CDR3 runs from the conserved cysteine through the conserved F or W. The order of the fields is clone size, V gene, J gene, D gene, CDR3 protein, CDR3 DNA. A D gene is named only where the DNA matches it firmly. Clone size is not always given. Where it is, it says once, few, many or a class for expanded clones.

.	TRBV14	TRBJ1-2	.	CASSQERPYGYTF	TGTGCCAGCAGCCAAGAAAGACCATATGGCTACACCTTC
once	TRBV28	TRBJ1-2	TRBD1	CASSLGTGTNYGYTF	TGTGCCAGCAGTTTAGGGACAGGGACGAACTATGGCTACACCTTC
.	TRBV30	TRBJ2-1	TRBD2	CAWKPSGILNEQFF	TGTGCCTGGAAGCCTAGCGGGATCTTGAATGAGCAGTTCTTC
.	TRBV4-2	TRBJ2-1	TRBD2	CASSQQNSISSGSPGNEQFF	TGTGCCAGCAGCCAACAAAATAGTATTAGTAGCGGGAGCCCCGGGAATGAGCAGTTCTTC
.	TRBV5-4	TRBJ2-3	.	CASSSTDTQYF	TGTGCCAGCAGCTCCACAGATACGCAGTATTTT
.	TRBV27	TRBJ2-1	.	CASGPTTLMNYNEQFF	TGTGCCAGCGGACCAACTACTCTAATGAACTACAATGAGCAGTTCTTC
.	TRBV13	TRBJ2-1	TRBD2	CASSARTSGSDEQFF	TGTGCCAGCAGCGCCCGGACTAGCGGGAGTGATGAGCAGTTCTTC
.	TRBV21-1	TRBJ2-1	.	CASSKEPGHSSSYNEQFF	TGTGCCAGCAGCAAAGAACCGGGGCATTCTTCCTCCTACAATGAGCAGTTCTTC
.	TRBV6-1	TRBJ1-3	.	CASSPRGLTGNTIYF	TGTGCCAGCAGTCCCCGCGGCCTTACTGGAAACACCATATATTTT
.	TRBV21-1	TRBJ2-7	.	CASSIRDRDEQYF	TGTGCCAGCAGCATTAGGGACAGGGACGAGCAGTACTTC
once	TRBV18	TRBJ2-3	.	CASSPLQVGADTQYF	TGTGCCAGCTCACCACTGCAGGTTGGGGCGGATACGCAGTATTTT
.	TRBV7-2	TRBJ1-3	.	CASSWELGNTIYF	TGTGCCAGCAGCTGGGAGTTGGGAAACACCATATATTTT
.	TRBV4-1	TRBJ2-3	TRBD2	CASSRTSGVSTDTQYF	TGCGCCAGCAGCCGGACTAGCGGGGTTAGCACAGATACGCAGTATTTT
.	TRBV7-9	TRBJ2-1	TRBD2	CASSTSTSGSVNEQFF	TGTGCCAGCAGCACATCAACTAGCGGGAGTGTCAATGAGCAGTTCTTC
.	TRBV2	TRBJ2-3	.	CASSEGQQTDTQYF	TGTGCCAGCAGTGAAGGACAGCAAACAGATACGCAGTATTTT
few	TRBV18	TRBJ1-2	.	CASSRWDTNYGYTF	TGTGCCAGCTCACGATGGGACACAAACTATGGCTACACCTTC
.	TRBV5-6	TRBJ2-2	TRBD2	CASSRLATFPQTGELFF	TGTGCCAGCAGCCGACTAGCGACCTTCCCACAGACCGGGGAGCTGTTTTTT
.	TRBV19	TRBJ2-1	TRBD2	CASSSLVAGDNNEQFF	TGTGCCAGTAGTTCGCTAGTCGCGGGGGATAACAATGAGCAGTTCTTC
.	TRBV9	TRBJ2-1	.	CASSPQGTEQFF	TGTGCCAGCAGCCCCCAGGGGACTGAGCAGTTCTTC
once	TRBV2	TRBJ1-5	.	CASSEEAAPNQPQHF	TGTGCCAGCAGTGAAGAGGCAGCCCCTAATCAGCCCCAGCATTTT
.	TRBV18	TRBJ1-5	TRBD1	CASSPRTGNQPQHF	TGTGCCAGCTCACCACGGACAGGGAATCAGCCCCAGCATTTT
.	TRBV28	TRBJ1-3	TRBD1	CASSFQGAGGNTIYF	TGTGCCAGCAGTTTTCAGGGGGCGGGTGGAAACACCATATATTTT
.	TRBV6-6	TRBJ2-1	.	CASRSTGWSYNEQFF	TGTGCCAGCAGGTCTACAGGGTGGTCCTACAATGAGCAGTTCTTC
.	TRBV28	TRBJ2-2	.	CASRAGRNLPGELFF	TGTGCCAGCAGAGCCGGGAGAAACCTCCCCGGGGAGCTGTTTTTT
.	TRBV5-6	TRBJ2-7	.	CASSRIDHEQYF	TGTGCCAGCAGCAGGATAGACCACGAGCAGTACTTC
.	TRBV7-6	TRBJ2-3	.	CASSLAGGTDTQYF	TGTGCCAGCAGCTTAGCAGGGGGCACAGATACGCAGTATTTT
.	TRBV19	TRBJ2-6	.	CASMLSGANVLTF	TGTGCCAGTATGCTCTCTGGGGCCAACGTCCTGACTTTC
many	TRBV28	TRBJ1-5	.	CASSLGQPQHF	TGTGCCAGCAGTTTAGGTCAGCCCCAGCATTTT
.	TRBV2	TRBJ2-7	.	CASSEQGPYEQYF	TGTGCCAGCAGTGAACAGGGACCCTACGAGCAGTACTTC
.	TRBV5-4	TRBJ1-4	.	CASSSPTGTTNEKLFF	TGTGCCAGCAGCTCCCCGACGGGAACGACTAATGAAAAACTGTTTTTT
.	TRBV15	TRBJ1-2	.	CATSGGGYGYGYTF	TGTGCCACTTCAGGTGGGGGGTACGGCTATGGCTACACCTTC
.	TRBV18	TRBJ2-5	.	CASSRTRDTKGETQYF	TGTGCCAGCTCACGAACCCGGGACACAAAGGGGGAGACCCAGTACTTC
.	TRBV2	TRBJ2-1	.	CASSVHLGGQFF	TGTGCCAGCAGTGTTCACCTCGGGGGGCAGTTCTTC
once	TRBV7-2	TRBJ2-7	.	CASSARQITYEQYF	TGTGCCAGCAGCGCCCGACAGATCACCTACGAGCAGTACTTC
.	TRBV27	TRBJ1-2	.	CASRAGYYGYTF	TGTGCCAGCAGGGCAGGGTACTATGGCTACACCTTC
.	TRBV11-2	TRBJ2-3	.	CASSLRLSLSTDTQYF	TGTGCCAGCAGCTTACGACTTTCCTTAAGCACAGATACGCAGTATTTT
.	TRBV9	TRBJ2-1	TRBD2	CASSPTVTSVVEQFF	TGTGCCAGCAGCCCCACGGTGACTAGCGTGGTTGAGCAGTTCTTC
.	TRBV9	TRBJ1-4	.	CASSVAGRGEKLFF	TGTGCCAGCAGCGTAGCGGGTCGGGGGGAAAAACTGTTTTTT
.	TRBV5-6	TRBJ2-6	.	CASSPDSHSGANVLTF	TGTGCCAGCAGCCCGGACAGTCACTCTGGGGCCAACGTCCTGACTTTC
.	TRBV27	TRBJ1-5	.	CASSLRWQGVNQPQHF	TGTGCCAGCAGTTTAAGGTGGCAGGGTGTCAATCAGCCCCAGCATTTT
.	TRBV5-1	TRBJ2-2	.	CASSPTVTNTGELFF	TGCGCCAGCAGCCCCACGGTAACGAACACCGGGGAGCTGTTTTTT
.	TRBV5-6	TRBJ1-2	TRBD1	CASSSTDRDVNYGYTF	TGTGCCAGCAGCTCGACGGACAGGGACGTAAACTATGGCTACACCTTC
few	TRBV28	TRBJ1-1	.	CASSSAGIFGSTEAFF	TGTGCCAGCAGCTCGGCAGGGATTTTTGGGTCTACTGAAGCTTTCTTT
.	TRBV11-2	TRBJ2-7	TRBD1	CASSLGARQGVGQYF	TGTGCCAGCAGCTTAGGGGCTAGACAGGGGGTCGGGCAGTACTTC
.	TRBV27	TRBJ1-1	TRBD1	CASSSAGTGGTEAFF	TGTGCCAGCAGTTCGGCCGGGACAGGGGGCACTGAAGCTTTCTTT
.	TRBV6-5	TRBJ2-1	.	CASTRAGEQFF	TGTGCCAGCACGCGAGCGGGTGAGCAGTTCTTC
.	TRBV6-6	TRBJ2-7	TRBD2	CASRTGTSGPVEQYF	TGTGCCAGCAGGACCGGGACTAGCGGTCCGGTGGAGCAGTACTTC
once	TRBV10-3	TRBJ1-5	.	CAIRRQGNQPQHF	TGTGCCATCAGGAGACAGGGCAATCAGCCCCAGCATTTT
.	TRBV28	TRBJ1-6	.	CASRAWGLNSPLHF	TGTGCCAGCAGGGCGTGGGGGTTAAATTCACCCCTCCACTTT
.	TRBV27	TRBJ2-1	TRBD2	CASSLAGGYNEQFF	TGTGCCAGCAGTCTAGCGGGAGGTTACAATGAGCAGTTCTTC
many	TRBV18	TRBJ2-5	.	CASSPGIAETQYF	TGTGCCAGCTCACCGGGGATAGCAGAGACCCAGTACTTC
.	TRBV25-1	TRBJ1-5	.	CASREAGSNQPQHF	TGTGCCAGCAGAGAGGCAGGTAGCAATCAGCCCCAGCATTTT
.	TRBV5-6	TRBJ1-2	TRBD1	CASSPGTANYGYTF	TGTGCCAGCAGCCCCGGGACAGCTAACTATGGCTACACCTTC
.	TRBV5-4	TRBJ2-5	TRBD2	CASSLMTVAGGQETQYF	TGTGCCAGCAGCTTGATGACCGTAGCGGGAGGGCAAGAGACCCAGTACTTC
.	TRBV4-3	TRBJ1-4	TRBD1	CASSPSDRDEKLFF	TGCGCCAGCAGCCCATCGGACAGGGACGAAAAACTGTTTTTT
.	TRBV7-6	TRBJ2-5	.	CASSLSEQTQYF	TGTGCCAGCAGCTTAAGTGAGCAGACCCAGTACTTC
.	TRBV5-6	TRBJ1-1	TRBD1	CASSLDRGRDTEAFF	TGTGCCAGCAGCTTGGACAGGGGAAGAGACACTGAAGCTTTCTTT
.	TRBV7-8	TRBJ1-5	.	CASSLADYAQPQHF	TGTGCCAGCAGCTTAGCCGATTACGCTCAGCCCCAGCATTTT
.	TRBV6-6	TRBJ2-3	TRBD1	CASSYSSGGLDTQYF	TGTGCCAGCAGTTACTCGTCAGGGGGCTTAGATACGCAGTATTTT
.	TRBV6-5	TRBJ1-4	.	CASSLGGATNEKLFF	TGTGCCAGCAGCCTTGGGGGAGCAACTAATGAAAAACTGTTTTTT